The 3 T cell receptor beta chains below were found in one sample sequenced in a study of CD8+ T cells in alopecia areata. Sequencing templates came from extracted RNA that was reverse transcribed into cDNA. Profiling relied on immunoSEQ multiplex PCR, and the TCRdb table lists in-frame clones only, not all of them. The data show over 100,000 clones, with none appearing a single time. Sequencing was carried out using lesional skin. These receptors originate from a C3H/HeJ mouse with alopecia areata. The strain is characterized by the MHC haplotype H2-k.

This clone occurred a few times. The listed TCRdb protein conflicts with the DNA translation at residue 12, and the protein shown is translated directly from the DNA. All gene names here are mouse names. The sequence runs out 3 residues before the end of the CDR3; the remainder is reconstructed from the germline J gene. This rearrangement joins TRBV13-2 to TRBJ1-6, with TRBD1 matching 10 bases. TRBJ1-6 has ORF status, its function being uncertain. V trimming: 5 bases; J trimming: 7 bases; junction bases outside the gene matches: 6. Germline V gene lookup returns CDR1 NNHNN and CDR2 SYGAGS (reference sequence). This CDR3 has 15 amino acids. Partial CDR3 DNA: TGTGCCAGCGGGTTCGACAGGGGGCAGAATTCGCCC. Protein product: CASGFDRGQNSP. The complete CDR3 protein is CASGFDRGQNSPLYF.

A note on this clone: Here the gene names and germline are mouse. CDR3 DNA, as far as it was read: TGCACCTGCAGTGCAGAAGCTGGGGGGTCCTAT. Translated: CTCSAEAGGSY. The complete CDR3 sequence is CTCSAEAGGSYEQYF. This chain uses TRBV1 with TRBJ2-7, with 8 bases fitting TRBD2. The missing CDR3 end, 4 residues past where the read stops, is filled in from the germline J gene. The CDR3 loop spans 15 amino acids. With 0 bases clipped from V and 1 base from J, the junction kept 2 bases outside the gene matches. Germline CDR1 NSQYPW, CDR2 LRSPGD (reference sequence).

Worth noting for this clone: Here the gene names and germline are mouse. The observed sequence ends 4 residues before the CDR3 terminus, with the missing tail filled in from the germline J gene. The chain links TRBV13-2 to TRBJ2-7; 12 nucleotides agree with TRBD2. The CDR3 spans 16 residues. V lost 0 bases to trimming and J lost 3 bases; unmatched junction nucleotides: 4. Germline values: CDR1 NNHNN, CDR2 SYGAGS (reference sequence). CDR3 DNA (partial): TGTGCCAGCGGTGATGCAGAGGACTGGGGGGGCTAT. Encoded protein: CASGDAEDWGGY. The full CDR3 sequence reads CASGDAEDWGGYEQYF.